The present TCR beta chain was sequenced within a study of OX40 agonist ivuxolimab in advanced cancers. Trimming at V came to 7 bases and at J to 3 bases, leaving 6 bases not matched to a gene. Per the germline V gene, CDR1 is SEHNR and CDR2 is FQNEAQ (reference sequence). There are 13 residues in the CDR3. Libraries were prepared by immunoSEQ multiplex PCR; TCRdb keeps only in-frame clonotypes and omits some of them. The table records roughly 100,000 clones, 70% to 90% of them present only once. The clonotype originates from an adult with an advanced solid tumor such as melanoma, head and neck, liver or kidney cancer. The sequenced sample was CD4+ or CD8+ T cells sorted from blood, obtained in a trial of the OX40 agonist ivuxolimab. The chain combines TRBV7-9 with TRBJ2-7; 7 nucleotides align to TRBD2. CDR3 DNA: TGTGCCAGCAAACCGGGAGGAGGCTACGAGCAGTACTTC. It translates to CASKPGGGYEQYF.